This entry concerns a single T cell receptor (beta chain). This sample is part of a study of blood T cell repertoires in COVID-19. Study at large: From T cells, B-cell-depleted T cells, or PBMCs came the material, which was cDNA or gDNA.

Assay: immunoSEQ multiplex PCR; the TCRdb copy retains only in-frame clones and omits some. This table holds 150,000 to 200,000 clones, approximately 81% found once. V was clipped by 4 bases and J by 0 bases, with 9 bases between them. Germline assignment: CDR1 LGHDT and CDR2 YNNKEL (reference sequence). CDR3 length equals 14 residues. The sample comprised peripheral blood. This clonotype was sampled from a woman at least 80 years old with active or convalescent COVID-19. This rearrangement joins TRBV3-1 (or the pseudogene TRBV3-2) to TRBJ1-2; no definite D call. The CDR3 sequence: CASSPRGSNYGYTF. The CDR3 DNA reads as TGTGCCAGCAGCCCTCGCGGATCTAACTATGGCTACACCTTC.